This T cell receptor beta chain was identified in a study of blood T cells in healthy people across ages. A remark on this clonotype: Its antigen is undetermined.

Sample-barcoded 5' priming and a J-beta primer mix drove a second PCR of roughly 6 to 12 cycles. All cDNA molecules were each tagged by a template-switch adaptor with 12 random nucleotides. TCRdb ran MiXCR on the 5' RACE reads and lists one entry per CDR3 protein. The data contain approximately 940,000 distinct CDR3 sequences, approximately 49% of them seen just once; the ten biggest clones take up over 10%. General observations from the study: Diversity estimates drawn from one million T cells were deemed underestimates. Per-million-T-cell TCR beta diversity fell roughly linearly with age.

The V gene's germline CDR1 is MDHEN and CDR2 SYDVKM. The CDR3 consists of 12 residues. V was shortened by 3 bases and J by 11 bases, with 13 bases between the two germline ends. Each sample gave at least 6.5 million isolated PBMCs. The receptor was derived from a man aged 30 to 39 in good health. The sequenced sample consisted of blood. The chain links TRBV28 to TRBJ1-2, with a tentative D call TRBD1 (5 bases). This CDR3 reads CASSFKGARYTF. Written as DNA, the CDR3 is TGTGCCAGCAGTTTCAAAGGGGCGCGGTACACCTTC.